A selection of T cell receptor beta chains follows, all from one sample in a study of neurological immune-mediated disorders. TCRdb re-called the 5' RACE reads through MiXCR, storing one row per CDR3 protein. Of some 16,000 distinct CDR3 sequences listed, around 15% are singletons. Sequencing was carried out using PBMCs. These receptors were collected from a man between 60 and 75 years old with HTLV-1-associated myelopathy (HAM/TSP). CDR3s include the opening cysteine and the closing phenylalanine or tryptophan. A D gene is named only where the DNA matches it firmly. Only part of the rows carry a size: once, few, many, or a class if the clone is expanded.

TRBJ1-6 | . | many | TRBV28 | TGTGCCAGCAGTTTGGCGGGAGGCCCCTATAATTCACCCCTCCACTTT | CASSLAGGPYNSPLHF
TRBJ2-2 | . | many | TRBV20-1 | TGCAGTGCTTCAGTACGGGGGACTCCGAACACCGGGGAGCTGTTTTTT | CSASVRGTPNTGELFF
TRBJ2-3 | TRBD1 | many | TRBV18 | TGTGCCAGCTCACCAGACAGGGGAAACACAGATACGCAGTATTTT | CASSPDRGNTDTQYF
TRBJ2-2 | . | few | TRBV29-1 | TGCAGCGTTGAAATCGCGGGTGGGGGTGCCGGGGAGCTGTTTTTT | CSVEIAGGGAGELFF
TRBJ2-6 | . | large | TRBV5-1 | TGCGCCAGCAGCTTGGACGCAGGCTCCCCGATTGGGGCCAACGTCCTGACTTTC | CASSLDAGSPIGANVLTF
TRBJ1-4 | . | many | TRBV7-2 | TGTGCCAGCAAACAGGGAGCATGGGGAGAACTGTTTTTT | CASKQGAWGELFF
TRBJ2-1 | TRBD2 | many | TRBV7-2 | TGTGCCAGCAGCTTAGATGGAGCGGGGAAGTTCTTC | CASSLDGAGKFF
TRBJ1-1 | . | . | TRBV5-1 | TGCGCCAGCAGCGCCCAGGGTAACAATGGAGCTTTCTTT | CASSAQGNNGAFF
TRBJ2-5 | TRBD2 | many | TRBV6-2/TRBV6-3 | TGTGCCATCCAGCCGGTGGGTAGCGGGGGACAAGAGACCCAGTACTTC | CAIQPVGSGGQETQYF
TRBJ2-1 | . | many | TRBV20-1 | TGCAGTGCTAGAGATCACCTCAATCTGGACAGCTACAATGAGCAGTTCTTC | CSARDHLNLDSYNEQFF
TRBJ2-5 | . | many | TRBV3-1 | TGTGCCAGCGGGTGGGCAAGCGAGACCCAGTACTTC | CASGWASETQYF
TRBJ1-4 | . | . | TRBV20-1 | TGCAGTGCTGCAACTAATGAAAAACTGCTTTTC | CSAATNEKLLF
TRBJ1-2 | . | many | TRBV11-3 | TGTGCCAGCAGCTTAGGTCCGGGTGACTATGGCTACACCTTC | CASSLGPGDYGYTF
TRBJ1-2 | . | many | TRBV20-1 | TGCAGTGCTAGAGAAAGACCCTATGGCTACACCTTC | CSARERPYGYTF
TRBJ1-1 | . | . | TRBV19 | TGTGCCAGTAGTATAGCTCCGGCGGGGGGCACTGAAGCTTTCTTT | CASSIAPAGGTEAFF
TRBJ1-2 | . | many | TRBV4-1 | TGCGCCAGCAGCCAAGCTGGCGGGGCCGGCTACACCTTC | CASSQAGGAGYTF
TRBJ1-1 | . | . | TRBV7-3 | TGTGCCAGCAGCTTAACTGGAGGGGCGAACACTGAAGCTTTCTTT | CASSLTGGANTEAFF
TRBJ1-1 | . | many | TRBV12-3/TRBV12-4 | TGTGCCAGCAGTTCCCCGGGCCGGGGGAACACTGAAGCTTTCTTT | CASSSPGRGNTEAFF
TRBJ2-7 | . | many | TRBV7-9 | TGTGCCAGCAGCCGCGGCGGAGGGCTCTCCTACGAGCAGTACTTC | CASSRGGGLSYEQYF
TRBJ1-2 | . | . | TRBV7-6 | TGTGCCAGCAGCCACGGGGGGGTCGTGGATGGCTACACCTTC | CASSHGGVVDGYTF
TRBJ2-2 | . | . | TRBV5-1 | TGCGCCAGCCCTTTCGGGGGATCGAACACCGGGGAGCTGTTTTTT | CASPFGGSNTGELFF
TRBJ2-1 | . | medium-sized | TRBV7-8 | TGTGCCAGCAGCTTACACCTCGAGCCCTACAATGAGCAGTTCTTC | CASSLHLEPYNEQFF
TRBJ1-6 | . | many | TRBV7-2 | TGTGCCAGCAGCTTATCCCTAAGGAATTCACCCCTCCACTTT | CASSLSLRNSPLHF
TRBJ2-2 | TRBD2 | many | TRBV7-2 | TGTGCCAGCAGCTTCGGACGCCGGGGGGGCACCGGGGAGCTGTTTTTT | CASSFGRRGGTGELFF
TRBJ2-3 | . | . | TRBV20-1 | TGCAGTGCTAGCGTCCCGGACCCGAGCACAGATACGCAGTATTTT | CSASVPDPSTDTQYF
TRBJ1-1 | . | many | TRBV7-2 | TGTGCCAGCAGCCGTCCTGCGGCCATGGGTACTGAAGCTTTCTTT | CASSRPAAMGTEAFF
TRBJ2-1 | . | many | TRBV10-1 | TGCGCCAGCAGTGAGTCGAACCAAAGGGGCAATGAGCAGTTCTTC | CASSESNQRGNEQFF
TRBJ1-3 | . | many | TRBV30 | TGTGCCTGGTGCGCCGTCGGGACTCCTCACTCTGGAAACACCATATATTTT | CAWCAVGTPHSGNTIYF
TRBJ2-7 | . | many | TRBV4-1 | TGCGCCAGCAGCCAAGACGGTGAGCAGTACTTC | CASSQDGEQYF
TRBJ1-2 | TRBD1 | once | TRBV20-1 | TGCAGTGCTAGGAGATCGGCGACAGGGCGGTATGGCTACACCTTC | CSARRSATGRYGYTF
TRBJ2-1 | . | . | TRBV5-1 | TGCGCCAGCAGCTTGGAGGGGACAGCGGGTGAGCAGTTCTTC | CASSLEGTAGEQFF
TRBJ2-2 | TRBD2 | . | TRBV20-1 | TGCAGTGCTAGGACTAGCGGGGGATCGACCGGGGAGCTGTTTTTT | CSARTSGGSTGELFF
TRBJ1-1 | . | . | TRBV9 | TGTGCCAGCAGCCGGCGGTTGAACTATGAAGCTTTCTTT | CASSRRLNYEAFF
TRBJ2-3 | TRBD2 | many | TRBV20-1 | TGCAGTGCTATCGTAGCGGGGGGGCCAGATACGCAGTATTTT | CSAIVAGGPDTQYF
TRBJ2-7 | TRBD1 | . | TRBV4-2 | TGTGCCAGCAGCCAATCCCCGACAGGGGGCTCGGGTGAGCAGTACTTC | CASSQSPTGGSGEQYF
TRBJ1-5 | . | many | TRBV12-3/TRBV12-4 | TGTGCCAGCACCGCCCCTAATACAGGGCGCGGGCGTCAGCCCCAGCATTTT | CASTAPNTGRGRQPQHF
TRBJ2-2 | . | many | TRBV7-9 | TGTGCCAGCAGCTTAGCGTCGGGGATCAACGGGGAGCTGTTTTTT | CASSLASGINGELFF
TRBJ2-5 | TRBD2 | many | TRBV11-2 | TGTGCCAGCAGCTTCAGCCAGCGGGGATACCAAGAGACCCAGTACTTC | CASSFSQRGYQETQYF
TRBJ1-5 | TRBD1 | . | TRBV6-2/TRBV6-3 | TGTGCCAGCAGTTTCTACAGGGGGCCTAGCAATCAGCCCCAGCATTTT | CASSFYRGPSNQPQHF
TRBJ2-7 | TRBD1 | few | TRBV7-2 | TGTGCCAGCGCGAAGGGACAGGGGGAAAACGAGCAGTACTTC | CASAKGQGENEQYF
TRBJ2-3 | TRBD2 | medium-sized | TRBV5-1 | TGCGCCAGCAACCTAGCGGGGGGAACAGATACGCAGTATTTT | CASNLAGGTDTQYF
TRBJ2-6 | . | many | TRBV12-3/TRBV12-4 | TGTGCCAGCAGTTTCCGGCTCTCTGGGGCCAACGTCCTGACTTTC | CASSFRLSGANVLTF
TRBJ2-3 | TRBD2 | many | TRBV6-4 | TGTGCCAGCAGTGACTCGGGGCTAGCGGGAGATACGCAGTATTTT | CASSDSGLAGDTQYF
TRBJ1-1 | . | many | TRBV5-1 | TGCGCCAGCAAAGTGGACACAGGGCTGCCTGAAGCTTTCTTT | CASKVDTGLPEAFF
TRBJ2-5 | . | many | TRBV5-1 | TGCGCCAGCAGCTTGGATGCGGAGGGTGGTTCCGAGACCCAGTACTTC | CASSLDAEGGSETQYF
TRBJ1-2 | TRBD1 | many | TRBV5-5 | TGTGCCAGCAGCCTTCGACAGGGAGACTATGGCTACACCTTC | CASSLRQGDYGYTF
TRBJ1-1 | . | . | TRBV2 | TGTGCCAGCACCTTATACCCGGGTGGTGAAGCTTTCTTT | CASTLYPGGEAFF
TRBJ2-3 | . | many | TRBV5-5 | TGTGCCAGCAGCCTCATGACGTTGAGCGGAGATACGCAGTATTTT | CASSLMTLSGDTQYF
TRBJ1-1 | . | many | TRBV20-1 | TGCAGTGCTAGAGTCCTAAAGGGGGGTCGGACTGAAGCTTTCTTT | CSARVLKGGRTEAFF
TRBJ2-7 | . | . | TRBV27 | TGTGCCAGAAGTTTATACCAGACCTACGAGCAGTACTTC | CARSLYQTYEQYF
TRBJ1-5 | . | many | TRBV7-2 | TGTGCCAGCAGGCCGGGGCCTTATAGCAATCAGCCCCAGCATTTT | CASRPGPYSNQPQHF
TRBJ2-3 | . | many | TRBV4-1 | TGCGCCAGCAGCCAAGAAAGCAGCGGCTACACAGATACGCAGTATTTT | CASSQESSGYTDTQYF
TRBJ2-1 | . | large | TRBV5-1 | TGCGCCAGCACCCCCAGCAGGGGTGGCTACAATGAGCAGTTCTTC | CASTPSRGGYNEQFF